This T cell receptor beta chain comes out of a study of CD8 T cells in Susac syndrome. Study conclusions and caveats: As the study acknowledged, the number of individuals who were part of its TCR sequencing and HLA analysis was relatively small.

For this clonotype: Its target is unknown.

A quantity of roughly 0.5 to 1 ug RNA underwent reverse transcription using random hexamers. TCRdb reprocessed the immunoSEQ multiplex PCR reads with MiXCR, giving one entry per CDR3 protein. The data contain 250,000 or so distinct CDR3 sequences, 90% to 95% of them singletons. The CDR3 is 14 amino acids. V was pared by 4 bases and J by 7 bases, with 7 bases of the junction left unmatched. The germline CDR1 and CDR2 sequences are SGHAT and FQNNGV. This sequence originates from a human donor with multiple sclerosis. Sequenced sample: CD4+ T cells from PBMCs. The chain links TRBV11-2 to TRBJ2-1; 7 bases match TRBD1. CDR3 DNA sequence: TGTGCCAGCAGCTCCGACAGGGTTGAGAATGAGCAGTTCTTC. The encoded protein is CASSSDRVENEQFF.